This TCR beta chain was profiled in a study of blood T cell repertoires in COVID-19. About the research overall: The origin of the acute and convalescent COVID-19 samples was the United States, Italy and Spain. PBMCs, B-cell-depleted T cells, or T cells provided the cDNA or gDNA that made up the material.

This clone was seen a handful of times. The same CDR3 can be traced to other DNA sequences in this sample. Original data processing: Nucleated cell number was recorded as an estimate derived from reference gene primer amplification. TCRdb keeps only in-frame clones here, not all; method: immunoSEQ multiplex PCR. The V and J calls and clone size are taken from that table; D and trimming were inferred from the DNA. Counted here are 95,000 to 100,000 clones, 81% occurring once; the ten biggest clones make up roughly 10%. The CDR3 totals 14 residues. Germline V gene sequence: CDR1 SGHTS, CDR2 YDEGEE. J lost 5 bases, V lost 2 bases, and 3 bases had no gene match.

The genes are TRBV5-8 and TRBJ1-5, with 8 bases matching TRBD1. This clonotype was obtained from a woman older than 75 with acute or convalescent COVID-19. The sample taken for sequencing was peripheral blood. The CDR3 reads CASSLGQGDQPQHF. DNA of the CDR3: TGTGCCAGCAGCTTAGGACAGGGCGATCAGCCCCAGCATTTT.